A selection of T cell receptor beta chains follows, all from one sample in a study of blood T cell repertoires in COVID-19. Sequencing was performed with immunoSEQ multiplex PCR; in TCRdb, only in-frame clones are kept and a portion is missing. Of about 160,000 clones in the sample, around 74% were seen once. The sample taken for sequencing was peripheral blood. All receptors come from a man in his 70s with acute or convalescent COVID-19. Each CDR3 is given with its conserved first and last residue. The order of the fields is D gene, clone size, J gene, V gene, CDR3 DNA, CDR3 protein. A D gene is named only where the DNA matches it firmly. Only part of the rows carry a size: once, few, many, or a class if the clone is expanded.

d_gene: -
abundance: few
j_gene: TRBJ1-2
v_gene: TRBV3-1/TRBV3-2
CDR3nt: TGTGCCAGCAGCCTTGGACAGTCCTATGGCTACACCTTC
CDR3aa: CASSLGQSYGYTF

d_gene: -
abundance: -
j_gene: TRBJ1-4
v_gene: TRBV15
CDR3nt: TGTGCCACCAGCAGGGCTGGCGGAGCAACTAATGAAAAACTGTTTTTT
CDR3aa: CATSRAGGATNEKLFF

d_gene: TRBD1
abundance: -
j_gene: TRBJ1-2
v_gene: TRBV2
CDR3nt: TGTGCCAGCACGAATCAAGGACAGGGTGGTGATGGCTACACCTTC
CDR3aa: CASTNQGQGGDGYTF

d_gene: -
abundance: -
j_gene: TRBJ2-5
v_gene: TRBV7-2
CDR3nt: TGTGCCAGCAGCTTAGGGCTAGCGTTGGGGGAGACCCAGTACTTC
CDR3aa: CASSLGLALGETQYF

d_gene: TRBD2
abundance: -
j_gene: TRBJ2-7
v_gene: TRBV28
CDR3nt: TGTGCCAGCAGCGGGGCGGGAGAGGGGACTGACGAGCAGTACTTC
CDR3aa: CASSGAGEGTDEQYF

d_gene: -
abundance: -
j_gene: TRBJ2-7
v_gene: TRBV10-3
CDR3nt: TGTGCCATCAGTGAGGCTACCGGGACAAAAGACGAGCAGTACTTC
CDR3aa: CAISEATGTKDEQYF

d_gene: -
abundance: -
j_gene: TRBJ2-1
v_gene: TRBV18
CDR3nt: TGTGCCAGCTCACCACCGGTTAGCCGGAATGAGCAGTTCTTC
CDR3aa: CASSPPVSRNEQFF

d_gene: -
abundance: -
j_gene: TRBJ1-6
v_gene: TRBV5-1
CDR3nt: TGCGCCAGCAGCTTGGAGCCGGAAAGGGGTGGTTCACCCCTCCACTTT
CDR3aa: CASSLEPERGGSPLHF

d_gene: -
abundance: -
j_gene: TRBJ1-1
v_gene: TRBV5-1
CDR3nt: TGCGCCAGCAGCTTGGTCGGGGGGGACACTGAAGCTTTCTTT
CDR3aa: CASSLVGGDTEAFF

d_gene: TRBD1
abundance: -
j_gene: TRBJ1-4
v_gene: TRBV4-1
CDR3nt: TGCGCCAGCAGCCAAGATATAGACAGGGCGGGTTCCCAGCATGGGACTAATGAAAAACTGTTTTTT
CDR3aa: CASSQDIDRAGSQHGTNEKLFF

d_gene: -
abundance: few
j_gene: TRBJ2-1
v_gene: TRBV19
CDR3nt: TGTGCCAGTAGTGCCGGGAGATTTGATGAGCAGTTCTTC
CDR3aa: CASSAGRFDEQFF

d_gene: -
abundance: -
j_gene: TRBJ1-4
v_gene: TRBV5-1
CDR3nt: TGCGCCAGCAGCTCCGGGGGGCAGTTGGGAGAAAAACTGTTTTTT
CDR3aa: CASSSGGQLGEKLFF

d_gene: -
abundance: -
j_gene: TRBJ1-3
v_gene: TRBV3-1/TRBV3-2
CDR3nt: TGTGCCAGCAGCCAACTAAGCTCTGGAAACACCATATATTTT
CDR3aa: CASSQLSSGNTIYF

d_gene: -
abundance: -
j_gene: TRBJ1-1
v_gene: TRBV3-1/TRBV3-2
CDR3nt: TGTGCCAGCAGCCAAGTCACGAGTGAAGCTTTCTTT
CDR3aa: CASSQVTSEAFF

d_gene: -
abundance: -
j_gene: TRBJ2-5
v_gene: TRBV12-5
CDR3nt: TGTGCTAGTGGTTTGCTGCCAGGGCCGGCAGAGACCCAGTACTTC
CDR3aa: CASGLLPGPAETQYF

d_gene: -
abundance: -
j_gene: TRBJ1-4
v_gene: TRBV18
CDR3nt: TGTGCCAGCTCTGCCGGAGAGAGGGTGGTTGAAAAACTGTTTTTT
CDR3aa: CASSAGERVVEKLFF

d_gene: -
abundance: -
j_gene: TRBJ2-6
v_gene: TRBV5-6
CDR3nt: TGTGCCAGCAGTAGCCCCACAAGCTCTGGGGCCAACGTCCTGACTTTC
CDR3aa: CASSSPTSSGANVLTF

d_gene: TRBD1
abundance: -
j_gene: TRBJ2-3
v_gene: TRBV2
CDR3nt: TGTGCCAGCAGTGAATTCGGGACAGGGGGCACAGATACGCAGTATTTT
CDR3aa: CASSEFGTGGTDTQYF

d_gene: TRBD1
abundance: -
j_gene: TRBJ1-6
v_gene: TRBV24-1
CDR3nt: TGTGCCACCAGGGGACAGGGTTGGTCACCCCTCCACTTT
CDR3aa: CATRGQGWSPLHF

d_gene: -
abundance: once
j_gene: TRBJ1-1
v_gene: TRBV28
CDR3nt: TGTGCCAGCAGTTTGGCAGGGGAGAACACTGAAGCTTTCTTT
CDR3aa: CASSLAGENTEAFF

d_gene: TRBD1
abundance: -
j_gene: TRBJ1-1
v_gene: TRBV19
CDR3nt: TGTGCCAGTAGTCTCAGACAGGGCGCTGAAGCTTTCTTT
CDR3aa: CASSLRQGAEAFF

d_gene: TRBD1
abundance: -
j_gene: TRBJ1-2
v_gene: TRBV24-1
CDR3nt: TGTGCCACCAGTGATCCCCAGGGGGCCAATGGCTACACCTTC
CDR3aa: CATSDPQGANGYTF

d_gene: TRBD2
abundance: -
j_gene: TRBJ2-1
v_gene: TRBV7-6
CDR3nt: TGTGCCAGCGGAGGCCAGCGGGGGGCCAACAATGAGCAGTTCTTC
CDR3aa: CASGGQRGANNEQFF

d_gene: TRBD2
abundance: -
j_gene: TRBJ2-1
v_gene: TRBV5-1
CDR3nt: TGCGCCAGCAGCAGTAGCGGGGGGGAAGTAAGGAATGAGCAGTTCTTC
CDR3aa: CASSSSGGEVRNEQFF

d_gene: -
abundance: -
j_gene: TRBJ2-7
v_gene: TRBV7-9
CDR3nt: TGTGCCAGCAGCTTAGGTGGCAGGGGTAACGAGCAGTACTTC
CDR3aa: CASSLGGRGNEQYF

d_gene: -
abundance: -
j_gene: TRBJ1-4
v_gene: TRBV28
CDR3nt: TGTGCCAGCAGTTTGGCAGGGCATCATAATGAAAAACTGTTTTTT
CDR3aa: CASSLAGHHNEKLFF

d_gene: TRBD2
abundance: -
j_gene: TRBJ2-7
v_gene: TRBV2
CDR3nt: TGTGCCAGCAAAACCACGGGAGGGTCCTACGAGCAGTACTTC
CDR3aa: CASKTTGGSYEQYF

d_gene: TRBD2
abundance: -
j_gene: TRBJ2-1
v_gene: TRBV4-3
CDR3nt: TGCGCCAGCAGCCAAGAGGGGAGCGGGAGCTACAATGAGCAGTTCTTC
CDR3aa: CASSQEGSGSYNEQFF

d_gene: -
abundance: -
j_gene: TRBJ1-5
v_gene: TRBV4-1
CDR3nt: TGCGCCAGCGGCACAGGGAACAATCAGCCCCAGCATTTT
CDR3aa: CASGTGNNQPQHF

d_gene: TRBD1
abundance: -
j_gene: TRBJ1-3
v_gene: TRBV11-2
CDR3nt: TGTGCCAGCAGAAATCCGGGACAGGGGTCCGGAAACACCATATATTTT
CDR3aa: CASRNPGQGSGNTIYF

d_gene: TRBD1
abundance: -
j_gene: TRBJ2-2
v_gene: TRBV30
CDR3nt: TGTGCCTGGAGACCAACTGGACAGGGTCAAGACGGGGAGCTGTTTTTT
CDR3aa: CAWRPTGQGQDGELFF

d_gene: TRBD1
abundance: -
j_gene: TRBJ1-2
v_gene: TRBV28
CDR3nt: TGTGCCAGCAGTCAAGGGACAGGGGGTAACTATGGCTACACCTTC
CDR3aa: CASSQGTGGNYGYTF

d_gene: -
abundance: -
j_gene: TRBJ2-2
v_gene: TRBV7-2
CDR3nt: TGTGCCAGCAGCTTATCGGCCGGGGAGCTGTTTTTT
CDR3aa: CASSLSAGELFF

d_gene: TRBD1
abundance: few
j_gene: TRBJ1-6
v_gene: TRBV9
CDR3nt: TGTGCCAGCAGCTCTTGGACAGGGTCCTTCTCCTATAATTCACCCCTCCACTTT
CDR3aa: CASSSWTGSFSYNSPLHF

d_gene: -
abundance: once
j_gene: TRBJ2-7
v_gene: TRBV9
CDR3nt: TGTGCCAGCAGCCCATCACCGGTCACCTACGAGCAGTACTTC
CDR3aa: CASSPSPVTYEQYF

d_gene: TRBD2
abundance: -
j_gene: TRBJ2-7
v_gene: TRBV5-1
CDR3nt: TGCGCCAGCAGCTTGGAGCTAGCGGGAGTCCAATGGGAGCAGTACTTC
CDR3aa: CASSLELAGVQWEQYF

d_gene: TRBD2
abundance: once
j_gene: TRBJ2-7
v_gene: TRBV2
CDR3nt: TGTGCCAGCAGTGGAAGTATTGGGACTAGCAGGTACTACGAGCAGTACTTC
CDR3aa: CASSGSIGTSRYYEQYF

d_gene: TRBD2
abundance: -
j_gene: TRBJ2-6
v_gene: TRBV27
CDR3nt: TGTGCCAGCAGTTTAGGTCTAGCGGGAGGGCCCGGGTCTGGGGCCAACGTCCTGACTTTC
CDR3aa: CASSLGLAGGPGSGANVLTF

d_gene: TRBD2
abundance: -
j_gene: TRBJ2-7
v_gene: TRBV10-3
CDR3nt: TGTGCCTCTAGGCGGGGGGGGGAGAGCTCCTACGAGCAGTACTTC
CDR3aa: CASRRGGESSYEQYF

d_gene: -
abundance: -
j_gene: TRBJ2-3
v_gene: TRBV6-5
CDR3nt: TGTGCCAGCAGTCCGCAGACAGGATGGGGTACGCAGTATTTT
CDR3aa: CASSPQTGWGTQYF

d_gene: -
abundance: -
j_gene: TRBJ2-1
v_gene: TRBV27
CDR3nt: TGTGCCAGCAGCCACCCCGGGACTCGGGACCTCAATGAGCAGTTCTTC
CDR3aa: CASSHPGTRDLNEQFF

d_gene: -
abundance: -
j_gene: TRBJ1-2
v_gene: TRBV15
CDR3nt: TGTGCCACCAGCAGAGATTCTAGCGGTTATGGCTACACCTTC
CDR3aa: CATSRDSSGYGYTF

d_gene: TRBD1
abundance: -
j_gene: TRBJ1-5
v_gene: TRBV19
CDR3nt: TGTGCCAGTAGTATCAATAACAGGGGTGATCAGCCCCAGCATTTT
CDR3aa: CASSINNRGDQPQHF

d_gene: TRBD1
abundance: -
j_gene: TRBJ1-2
v_gene: TRBV12-3/TRBV12-4
CDR3nt: TGTGCCAGCAGTTTACAGGGGGATGGCTACACCTTC
CDR3aa: CASSLQGDGYTF

d_gene: -
abundance: -
j_gene: TRBJ1-1
v_gene: TRBV19
CDR3nt: TGTGCCAGTAGTATAGAATGGGGAGCTGAAGCTTTCTTT
CDR3aa: CASSIEWGAEAFF

d_gene: TRBD1
abundance: -
j_gene: TRBJ1-4
v_gene: TRBV2
CDR3nt: TGTGCCAGCAGTTTCACGACAGGGGGCGGGAAAAAACTGTTTTTT
CDR3aa: CASSFTTGGGKKLFF

d_gene: -
abundance: -
j_gene: TRBJ1-4
v_gene: TRBV18
CDR3nt: TGTGCCAGCTCACCACCGAGTATTAATGAAAAACTGTTTTTT
CDR3aa: CASSPPSINEKLFF

d_gene: -
abundance: -
j_gene: TRBJ1-1
v_gene: TRBV19
CDR3nt: TGTGCCAGTAGTATAGCAGGGGCACACACTGAAGCTTTCTTT
CDR3aa: CASSIAGAHTEAFF

d_gene: -
abundance: -
j_gene: TRBJ2-7
v_gene: TRBV6-6
CDR3nt: TGTGCCAGCAGTGGTGCCACTTCGGGCTCCTACGAGCAGTACTTC
CDR3aa: CASSGATSGSYEQYF

d_gene: -
abundance: -
j_gene: TRBJ2-1
v_gene: TRBV9
CDR3nt: TGTGCCAGCAGATCACGGGTTAGAGGCGATGAGCAGTTCTTC
CDR3aa: CASRSRVRGDEQFF

d_gene: -
abundance: few
j_gene: TRBJ2-7
v_gene: TRBV7-8
CDR3nt: TGTGCCAGCACCACAGGAGCCAGGGAGCAGTACTTC
CDR3aa: CASTTGAREQYF

d_gene: TRBD2
abundance: few
j_gene: TRBJ2-3
v_gene: TRBV29-1
CDR3nt: TGCAGCGTTGAGACTAGCGGGGGGGCGTTAGGCACAGATACGCAGTATTTT
CDR3aa: CSVETSGGALGTDTQYF

d_gene: -
abundance: -
j_gene: TRBJ2-5
v_gene: TRBV3-1/TRBV3-2
CDR3nt: TGTGCCAGCAGCCAAGGTACAGGCTACCAAGAGACCCAGTACTTC
CDR3aa: CASSQGTGYQETQYF

d_gene: -
abundance: -
j_gene: TRBJ1-2
v_gene: TRBV28
CDR3nt: TGTGCCAGCAGATTTTTCCAGGGGATTAACTATGGCTACACCTTC
CDR3aa: CASRFFQGINYGYTF

d_gene: TRBD1
abundance: once
j_gene: TRBJ1-4
v_gene: TRBV6-5
CDR3nt: TGTGCCAGCAGAGGGACAGTTGCAACTAATGAAAAACTGTTTTTT
CDR3aa: CASRGTVATNEKLFF

d_gene: TRBD1
abundance: -
j_gene: TRBJ1-4
v_gene: TRBV9
CDR3nt: TGTGCCAGCAGCAGAGGGACAGCAACTAATGAAAAACTGTTTTTT
CDR3aa: CASSRGTATNEKLFF

d_gene: -
abundance: few
j_gene: TRBJ1-2
v_gene: TRBV7-2
CDR3nt: TGTGCCAGCAGCTCCGGTGACAGGTCAAAGGGCTACACCTTC
CDR3aa: CASSSGDRSKGYTF

d_gene: -
abundance: -
j_gene: TRBJ1-2
v_gene: TRBV19
CDR3nt: TGTGCCAGTACTGTGGGCCAGGGAACTTACTATGGCTACACCTTC
CDR3aa: CASTVGQGTYYGYTF